This passage covers 15 T cell receptor beta chains from one sample sequenced in a study of long-term antiretroviral therapy in people with HIV. immunoSEQ v3.0 was run at survey level. Using immunoSEQ multiplex PCR, the repertoire was profiled, and TCRdb retains in-frame clones only, with some absent. Here the sample spans 9,500 or so clones, roughly 79% being singletons. The sequences come from unsorted PBMCs, collected 1.8 years before starting antiretroviral therapy. These TCRs come from a middle-aged man with HIV.

The rearrangement links TRBV25-1 to TRBJ2-2; D unresolved. This CDR3 region has 13 residues. CDR1 is MGHDK and CDR2 is SYGVNS in the germline V gene. Trimming left V 2 bases short and J 4 bases short, with 5 bases between. Here the CDR3 reads CASSEQITGELFF. DNA for the CDR3: TGTGCCAGCAGTGAACAGATCACCGGGGAGCTGTTTTTT.

This chain connects TRBV19 to TRBJ2-3; D gene uncertain. Germline CDR1 LNHDA, CDR2 SQIVND (reference sequence). The CDR3 sequence is 14 residues long. V shed 6 bases and J shed 0 bases, with 10 bases lying between them. The CDR3 protein is CASSQELSTDTQYF. The CDR3 coding sequence is TGTGCCAGTAGCCAAGAACTGAGCACAGATACGCAGTATTTT.

This rearrangement joins TRBV15 to TRBJ2-1, with 12 positions matching TRBD1. The germline V gene has CDR1 LNHNV and CDR2 YYDKDF (reference sequence). V lost 3 bases and J lost 9; bases outside the gene matches: 9. The CDR3 totals 16 residues. This chain's CDR3 is CATSSAGTGGRSEQFF. CDR3 coding DNA: TGTGCCACCAGCAGCGCCGGGACAGGGGGCCGAAGTGAGCAGTTCTTC.

The chain combines TRBV18 with TRBJ1-1; a weak D match, TRBD1 (5 bases). The CDR3 loop spans 14 amino acids. Trimming took off 2 bases at V and 4 bases at J, with 11 bases between the two ends. Germline V lookup: CDR1 KGHSH, CDR2 LQKENI. The CDR3 sequence: CASSPGRGGTEAFF. The CDR3 DNA reads TGTGCCAGCTCACCAGGGAGGGGAGGCACTGAAGCTTTCTTT.

The V call is TRBV30, the J call TRBJ1-5; D unclear. V was clipped by 0 bases and J by 2 bases, with 11 bases between them. The CDR3 is 15 amino acids. Germline CDR1 and CDR2: GTSNPN and SVGIG (reference sequence). DNA of the CDR3: TGTGCCTGGAGTGTACGCGGGTCGGGCAATCAGCCCCAGCATTTT. This gives the protein CAWSVRGSGNQPQHF.

The sample holds a few counts of this clone. The chain links TRBV5-4 to TRBJ1-6, with 7 positions matching TRBD1. Germline V CDR1 and CDR2: SGHNT, YYREEE (reference sequence). V was clipped by 1 base and J by 8 bases; unmatched bases: 6. The CDR3 totals 15 residues. As DNA, the CDR3 is TGTGCCAGCAGCTTGTCGACAGGGAGGGATTCACCCCTCCACTTT. It translates to CASSLSTGRDSPLHF. The whole variable domain, filled in from reference TRBV5-4 and TRBJ1-6, reads ETGVTQSPTHLIKTRGQQVTLRCSSQSGHNTVSWYQQALGQGPQFIFQYYREEENGRGNFPPRFSGLQFPNYSSELNVNALELDDSALYLCASSLSTGRDSPLHFGNGTRLTVT.

This chain links TRBV4-1 with TRBJ1-1; no definite D call. Germline V gene sequence: CDR1 MGHRA, CDR2 YSYEKL. The CDR3 totals 14 residues. Trimming left V 2 bases short and J 1 base short, with 8 bases between. The CDR3 is CASSQTTENTEAFF. The CDR3 DNA reads as TGCGCCAGCAGCCAAACGACGGAGAACACTGAAGCTTTCTTT.

This clone was observed a single time. V is TRBV9 and J is TRBJ1-2; D unresolved. The germline CDR1 and CDR2 sequences are SGDLS and YYNGEE. V lost 4 bases and J 2 bases, leaving 3 bases between the germline ends. CDR3 length: 11 residues. The CDR3 region has the DNA TGTGCCAGCAGCTTGAACTATGGCTACACCTTC. Protein: CASSLNYGYTF.

The rearrangement links TRBV6-5 to TRBJ2-2; D call uncertain. Germline lookup yields CDR1 MNHEY and CDR2 SVGAGI. Trimming took off 4 bases at V and 5 bases at J, with 17 bases between the two ends. CDR3 length: 16 amino acids. CDR3 bases: TGTGCCAGCAGTTCCGAGCCGCATCTAAGAACCGGGGAGCTGTTTTTT. This codes for CASSSEPHLRTGELFF.

The rearrangement joins TRBV7-2 to TRBJ2-7; 9 bases line up with TRBD2. V lost 5 bases to trimming and J lost 1 base; unmatched junction nucleotides: 6. Germline assignment: CDR1 SGHTA and CDR2 FQGNSA. CDR3 length: 15 amino acids. The CDR3 region is CASSPRGGPSYEQYF. The DNA of the CDR3 is TGTGCCAGCAGCCCGCGGGGGGGTCCGTCCTACGAGCAGTACTTC.

In its sample, this clone was seen a few times. The chain joins TRBV30 to TRBJ1-2, with TRBD1 identical over 7 bases. The CDR3 spans 14 residues. The V and J ends lost 3 bases and 4 bases, in that order; junction bases with no gene match: 8. CDR1 and CDR2 (germline): GTSNPN, SVGIG (reference sequence). This chain's CDR3 is CAWSLRDRLYGYTF. DNA for the CDR3: TGTGCCTGGAGCCTAAGGGACAGACTCTATGGCTACACCTTC.

The rearrangement links TRBV7-9 to TRBJ2-7; 9 nucleotides line up with TRBD1. The germline V gene encodes CDR1 SEHNR and CDR2 FQNEAQ (reference sequence). After removal of 1 base from V and 3 bases from J, the junction contained 4 bases not matched to a gene. The CDR3 consists of 15 residues. Here the CDR3 reads CASSLVTGGVYEQYF. The DNA of the CDR3 is TGTGCCAGCAGCTTAGTGACAGGGGGGGTCTACGAGCAGTACTTC.

V is TRBV6-5 and J is TRBJ1-1; 10 bases map to TRBD1. CDR1 is MNHEY and CDR2 is SVGAGI in the germline V gene. J was trimmed by 0 bases and V by 9 bases; bases with no gene match: 4. This CDR3 has 14 residues. CDR3 in amino acids: CASSGQGMNTEAFF. CDR3 bases: TGTGCCAGTTCGGGACAGGGGATGAACACTGAAGCTTTCTTT.

The chain couples TRBV19 to TRBJ1-2; D is uncertain. CDR3 length: 11 residues. In germline, CDR1 is LNHDA, CDR2 SQIVND (reference sequence). The V gene lost 3 bases and the J gene lost 10 bases, with 9 bases spanning the gap. CDR3 coding DNA: TGTGCCAGTAGTATTGCCCAGATCTACACCTTC. Residues: CASSIAQIYTF. Together with reference TRBV19 and TRBJ1-2, the CDR3 gives the full variable domain: DGGITQSPKYLFRKEGQNVTLSCEQNLNHDAMYWYRQDPGQGLRLIYYSQIVNDFQKGDIAEGYSVSREKKESFPLTVTSAQKNPTAFYLCASSIAQIYTFGSGTRLTVV.

The gene calls are TRBV7-8 and TRBJ2-7; perhaps TRBD1 as D (6 bases). Trimming shortened V by 5 bases and J by 6 bases, and 11 bases separated the two germline ends. Germline lookup yields CDR1 SGHVS and CDR2 FQNEAQ. This CDR3 is 12 amino acids long. In DNA, the CDR3 is TGTGCCAGCAGCCGACAAGGGGGCGAGCAGTACTTC. It encodes CASSRQGGEQYF.